Listed below are T cell receptor beta chains from one sample, sequenced in a study of shared clonotypes between healthy human individuals. The repertoire was sequenced with immunoSEQ multiplex PCR; TCRdb's copy has only in-frame clones and lacks some. The sample lists approximately 980,000 clones; around 80% were seen once. Sequencing was carried out using memory CD4+ T cells sorted from blood. Receptors originate from a man younger than 30 in good health. CDR3s include the opening cysteine and the closing phenylalanine or tryptophan. D genes are given only for firm matches. A row's size may be missing; if present it is once, few, many or a size class.

D gene: -; clone size: few; J gene: TRBJ1-1; V gene: TRBV30; CDR3 protein: CAWSRFVNTEAFF; CDR3 DNA: TGTGCCTGGAGTCGTTTTGTGAACACTGAAGCTTTCTTT
D gene: -; clone size: -; J gene: TRBJ1-4; V gene: TRBV6-1; CDR3 protein: CASSEVWGRLNEKLFF; CDR3 DNA: TGTGCCAGCAGTGAGGTCTGGGGGCGACTTAATGAAAAACTGTTTTTT
D gene: TRBD2; clone size: few; J gene: TRBJ2-5; V gene: TRBV6-5; CDR3 protein: CASSYLAGGPTETQYF; CDR3 DNA: TGTGCCAGCAGTTATCTAGCGGGAGGGCCGACCGAGACCCAGTACTTC
D gene: -; clone size: -; J gene: TRBJ2-1; V gene: TRBV25-1; CDR3 protein: CASSHPGARDEQFF; CDR3 DNA: TGTGCCAGCAGCCACCCCGGGGCTCGGGATGAGCAGTTCTTC
D gene: -; clone size: -; J gene: TRBJ1-1; V gene: TRBV6-6; CDR3 protein: CASGRLSDTEAFF; CDR3 DNA: TGTGCCAGCGGGAGACTGTCGGATACTGAAGCTTTCTTT
D gene: -; clone size: -; J gene: TRBJ2-7; V gene: TRBV12-5; CDR3 protein: CASGIAFSGTPDPYEQYF; CDR3 DNA: TGTGCTAGTGGTATTGCATTTTCCGGGACACCTGACCCCTACGAGCAGTACTTC
D gene: -; clone size: -; J gene: TRBJ2-5; V gene: TRBV12-5; CDR3 protein: CASGRDTTLGTQYF; CDR3 DNA: TGTGCTAGCGGAAGGGACACCACCTTGGGGACCCAGTACTTC
D gene: TRBD2; clone size: -; J gene: TRBJ2-3; V gene: TRBV9; CDR3 protein: CASSVVVSGRSPDTQYF; CDR3 DNA: TGTGCCAGCAGCGTAGTGGTCAGCGGGAGGTCCCCAGATACGCAGTATTTT
D gene: TRBD1; clone size: -; J gene: TRBJ1-1; V gene: TRBV7-2; CDR3 protein: CASSRTGRVGSAEAFF; CDR3 DNA: TGTGCCAGCAGCCGGACAGGGCGGGTAGGATCGGCTGAAGCTTTCTTT
D gene: TRBD2; clone size: few; J gene: TRBJ2-2; V gene: TRBV2; CDR3 protein: CAYGSSGRLGELFF; CDR3 DNA: TGTGCCTATGGAAGTAGCGGGAGGCTCGGGGAGCTGTTTTTT
D gene: TRBD2; clone size: -; J gene: TRBJ2-2; V gene: TRBV11-3; CDR3 protein: CASSLSAGGTNTGELFF; CDR3 DNA: TGTGCCAGCAGCCTATCGGCGGGGGGGACTAACACCGGGGAGCTGTTTTTT
D gene: TRBD1; clone size: -; J gene: TRBJ1-2; V gene: TRBV6-1; CDR3 protein: CASSGQGQSYGYTF; CDR3 DNA: TGTGCCAGCAGCGGACAGGGTCAGAGCTATGGCTACACCTTC
D gene: -; clone size: -; J gene: TRBJ1-1; V gene: TRBV2; CDR3 protein: CASSGLTQNTEAFF; CDR3 DNA: TGTGCCAGCAGTGGATTGACGCAGAACACTGAAGCTTTCTTT
D gene: -; clone size: -; J gene: TRBJ2-7; V gene: TRBV7-2; CDR3 protein: CASSSTLAGSYEQYF; CDR3 DNA: TGTGCCAGCAGCTCTACTCTAGCCGGTTCCTACGAGCAGTACTTC
D gene: TRBD1; clone size: once; J gene: TRBJ2-2; V gene: TRBV5-4; CDR3 protein: CASSLAGTGTGELFF; CDR3 DNA: TGTGCCAGCAGCTTGGCTGGGACAGGGACCGGGGAGCTGTTTTTT
D gene: -; clone size: -; J gene: TRBJ1-2; V gene: TRBV15; CDR3 protein: CATSPERNYGYTF; CDR3 DNA: TGTGCCACCAGCCCGGAGAGGAACTATGGCTACACCTTC
D gene: -; clone size: few; J gene: TRBJ2-7; V gene: TRBV30; CDR3 protein: CAWRPTGGLVYEQYF; CDR3 DNA: TGTGCCTGGAGGCCGACAGGGGGACTAGTGTACGAGCAGTACTTC
D gene: TRBD1; clone size: -; J gene: TRBJ1-1; V gene: TRBV7-9; CDR3 protein: CASSLQGQANTEAFF; CDR3 DNA: TGTGCCAGCAGCTTACAGGGACAGGCGAACACTGAAGCTTTCTTT
D gene: -; clone size: -; J gene: TRBJ2-5; V gene: TRBV27; CDR3 protein: CASSLKGQETQYF; CDR3 DNA: TGTGCCAGCAGTTTAAAGGGGCAAGAGACCCAGTACTTC
D gene: -; clone size: -; J gene: TRBJ2-1; V gene: TRBV18; CDR3 protein: CASSPNRNEQFF; CDR3 DNA: TGTGCCAGCTCACCAAACAGAAATGAGCAGTTCTTC